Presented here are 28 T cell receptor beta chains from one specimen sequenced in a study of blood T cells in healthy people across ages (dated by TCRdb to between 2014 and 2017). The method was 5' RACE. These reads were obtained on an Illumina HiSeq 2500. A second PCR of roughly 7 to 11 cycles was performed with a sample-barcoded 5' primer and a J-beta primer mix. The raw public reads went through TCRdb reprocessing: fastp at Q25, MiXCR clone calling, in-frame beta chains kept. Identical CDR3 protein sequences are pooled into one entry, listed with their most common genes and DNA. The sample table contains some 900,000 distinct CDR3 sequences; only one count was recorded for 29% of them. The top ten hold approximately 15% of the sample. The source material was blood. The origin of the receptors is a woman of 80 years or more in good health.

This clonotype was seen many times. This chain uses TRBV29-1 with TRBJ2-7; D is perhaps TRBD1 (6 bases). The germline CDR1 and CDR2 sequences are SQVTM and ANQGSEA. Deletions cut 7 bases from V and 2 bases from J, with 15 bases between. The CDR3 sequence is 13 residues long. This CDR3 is CSAYKTGTYEQYF. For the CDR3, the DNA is TGCAGCGCATATAAGACAGGCACCTACGAGCAGTACTTC.

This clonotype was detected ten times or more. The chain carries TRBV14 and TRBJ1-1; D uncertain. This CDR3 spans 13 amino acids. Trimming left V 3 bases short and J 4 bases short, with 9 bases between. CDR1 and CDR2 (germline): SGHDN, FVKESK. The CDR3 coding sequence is TGTGCCAGCAGCCACCTACTAGGCACTGAAGCTTTCTTT. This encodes CASSHLLGTEAFF.

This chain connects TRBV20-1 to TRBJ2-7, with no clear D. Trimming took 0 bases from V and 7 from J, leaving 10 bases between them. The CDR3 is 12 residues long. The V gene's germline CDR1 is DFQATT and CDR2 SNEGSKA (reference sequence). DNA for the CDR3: TGCAGTGCTAGAGATCCTGGCGGTGAGCAGTACTTC. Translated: CSARDPGGEQYF.

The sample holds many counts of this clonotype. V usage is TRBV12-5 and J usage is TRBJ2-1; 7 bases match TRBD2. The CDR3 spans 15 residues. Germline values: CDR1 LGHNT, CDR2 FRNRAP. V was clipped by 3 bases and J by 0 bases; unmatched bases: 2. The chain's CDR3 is CASGLAGPSYNEQFF. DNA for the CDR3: TGTGCTAGTGGTTTAGCGGGGCCCTCCTACAATGAGCAGTTCTTC.

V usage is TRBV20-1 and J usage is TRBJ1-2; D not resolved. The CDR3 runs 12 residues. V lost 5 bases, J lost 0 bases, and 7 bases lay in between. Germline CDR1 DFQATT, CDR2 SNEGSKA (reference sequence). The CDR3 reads CSAPSANYGYTF. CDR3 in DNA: TGCAGTGCTCCCTCGGCTAACTATGGCTACACCTTC.

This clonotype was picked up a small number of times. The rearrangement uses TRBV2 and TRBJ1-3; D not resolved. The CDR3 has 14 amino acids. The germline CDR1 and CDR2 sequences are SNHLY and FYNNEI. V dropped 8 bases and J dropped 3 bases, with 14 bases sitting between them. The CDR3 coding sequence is TGTGCCAGCCAGGACGTCGCAAGTGGAAACACCATATATTTT. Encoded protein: CASQDVASGNTIYF. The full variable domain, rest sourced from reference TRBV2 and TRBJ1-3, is EPEVTQTPSHQVTQMGQEVILRCVPISNHLYFYWYRQILGQKVEFLVSFYNNEISEKSEIFDDQFSVERPDGSNFTLKIRSTKLEDSAMYFCASQDVASGNTIYFGEGSWLTVV.

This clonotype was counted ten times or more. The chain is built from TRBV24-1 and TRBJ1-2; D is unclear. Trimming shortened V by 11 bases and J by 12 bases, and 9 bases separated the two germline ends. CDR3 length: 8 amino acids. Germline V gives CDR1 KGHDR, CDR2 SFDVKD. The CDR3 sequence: CAINVHTF. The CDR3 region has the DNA TGTGCCATCAACGTTCACACCTTC.

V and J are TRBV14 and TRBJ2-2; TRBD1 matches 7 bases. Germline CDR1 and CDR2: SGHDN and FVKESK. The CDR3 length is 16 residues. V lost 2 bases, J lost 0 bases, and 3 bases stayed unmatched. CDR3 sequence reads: CASSQTGQPNTGELFF. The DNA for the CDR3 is TGTGCCAGCAGCCAAACGGGACAGCCGAACACCGGGGAGCTGTTTTTT. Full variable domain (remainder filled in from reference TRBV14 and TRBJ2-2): EAGVTQFPSHSVIEKGQTVTLRCDPISGHDNLYWYRRVMGKEIKFLLHFVKESKQDESGMPNNRFLAERTGGTYSTLKVQPAELEDSGVYFCASSQTGQPNTGELFFGEGSRLTVL.

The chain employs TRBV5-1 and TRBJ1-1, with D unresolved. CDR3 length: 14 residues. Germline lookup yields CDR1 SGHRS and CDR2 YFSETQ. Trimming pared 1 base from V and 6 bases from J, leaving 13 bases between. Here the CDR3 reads CASSLRTARPEAFF. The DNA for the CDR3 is TGCGCCAGCAGCTTGCGGACTGCCAGACCTGAAGCTTTCTTT.

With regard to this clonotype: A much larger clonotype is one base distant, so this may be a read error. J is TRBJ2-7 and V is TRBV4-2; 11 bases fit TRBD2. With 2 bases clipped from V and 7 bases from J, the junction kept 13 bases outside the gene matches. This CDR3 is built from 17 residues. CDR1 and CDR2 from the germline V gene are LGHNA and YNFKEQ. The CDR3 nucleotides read TGTGCCAGCAGCCAATCTGCATCGACTAGCGGGGACAATGAGCAGTACTTC. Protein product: CASSQSASTSGDNEQYF.

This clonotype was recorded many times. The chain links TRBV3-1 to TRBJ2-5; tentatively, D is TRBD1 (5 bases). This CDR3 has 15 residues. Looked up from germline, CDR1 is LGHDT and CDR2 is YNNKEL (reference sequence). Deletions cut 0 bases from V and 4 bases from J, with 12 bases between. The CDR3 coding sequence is TGTGCCAGCAGCCAAGATCAGGGCCGTGGAGAGACCCAGTACTTC. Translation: CASSQDQGRGETQYF.

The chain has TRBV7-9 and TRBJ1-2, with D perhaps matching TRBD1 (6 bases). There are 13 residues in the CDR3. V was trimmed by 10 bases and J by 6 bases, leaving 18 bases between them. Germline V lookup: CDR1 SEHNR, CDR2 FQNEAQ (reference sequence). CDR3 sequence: CATRDTPGHGYTF. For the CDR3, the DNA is TGTGCCACTCGGGACACCCCGGGGCATGGCTACACCTTC.

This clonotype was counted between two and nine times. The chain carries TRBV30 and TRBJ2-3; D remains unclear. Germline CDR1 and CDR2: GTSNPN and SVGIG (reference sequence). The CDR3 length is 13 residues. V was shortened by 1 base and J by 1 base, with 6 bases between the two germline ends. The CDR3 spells CAWSGTGTDTQYF. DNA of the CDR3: TGTGCCTGGAGTGGAACGGGCACAGATACGCAGTATTTT.

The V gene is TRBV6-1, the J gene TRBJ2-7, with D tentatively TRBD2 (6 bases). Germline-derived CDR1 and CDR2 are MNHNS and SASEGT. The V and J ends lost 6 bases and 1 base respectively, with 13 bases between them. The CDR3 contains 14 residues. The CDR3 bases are TGTGCCAGCAGGACGCATGGAGGGTCCTACGAGCAGTACTTC. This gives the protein CASRTHGGSYEQYF.

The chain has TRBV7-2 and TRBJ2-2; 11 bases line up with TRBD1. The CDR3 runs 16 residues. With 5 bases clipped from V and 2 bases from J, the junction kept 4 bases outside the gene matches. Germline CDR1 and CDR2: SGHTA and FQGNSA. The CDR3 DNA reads TGTGCCAGCAGCCGGACAGGGGGCATTAACACCGGGGAGCTGTTTTTT. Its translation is CASSRTGGINTGELFF.

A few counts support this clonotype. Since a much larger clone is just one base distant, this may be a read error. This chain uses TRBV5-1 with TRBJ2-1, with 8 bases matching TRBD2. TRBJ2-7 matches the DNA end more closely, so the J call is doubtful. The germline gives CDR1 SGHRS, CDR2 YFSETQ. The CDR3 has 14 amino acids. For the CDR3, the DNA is TGCGCCAGCGGGAGCGGGGGATCTTACAATGAGCAGTACTTC. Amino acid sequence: CASGSGGSYNEQYF.

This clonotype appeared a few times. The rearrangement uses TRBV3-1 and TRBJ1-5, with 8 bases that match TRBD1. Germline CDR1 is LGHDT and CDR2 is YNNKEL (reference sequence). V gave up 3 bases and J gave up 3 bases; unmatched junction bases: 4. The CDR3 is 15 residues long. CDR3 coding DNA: TGTGCCAGCAGCCAGATGACAGGGGTCAATCAGCCCCAGCATTTT. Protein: CASSQMTGVNQPQHF.

CDR3 DNA sequence: TGTGCCAGCAGACTCAGGAAAACCTATGGCTACACCTTC. Translated: CASRLRKTYGYTF. The J gene is TRBJ1-2, the V gene TRBV12-3 or TRBV12-4, with D unclear. Trimming took 6 bases from V and 4 from J, leaving 12 bases between them. The CDR3 contains 13 residues.

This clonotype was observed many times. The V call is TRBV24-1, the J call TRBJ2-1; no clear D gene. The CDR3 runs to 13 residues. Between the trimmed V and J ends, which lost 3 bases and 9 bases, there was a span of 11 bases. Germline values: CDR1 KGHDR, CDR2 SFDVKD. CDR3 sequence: CATSDNPLREQFF. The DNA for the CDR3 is TGTGCCACCAGTGATAACCCCTTGCGTGAGCAGTTCTTC.

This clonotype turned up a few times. The CDR3 is CASSPPRRWTANYGYTF. The CDR3 nucleotides are TGTGCCAGCAGCCCCCCTAGACGGTGGACGGCAAACTATGGCTACACCTTC. J is TRBJ1-2 and V is TRBV7-9; D remains unclear. This CDR3 is built from 17 residues. V lost 5 bases, J lost 2 bases, and 21 bases lay in between. Germline CDR1 and CDR2: SEHNR and FQNEAQ (reference sequence).

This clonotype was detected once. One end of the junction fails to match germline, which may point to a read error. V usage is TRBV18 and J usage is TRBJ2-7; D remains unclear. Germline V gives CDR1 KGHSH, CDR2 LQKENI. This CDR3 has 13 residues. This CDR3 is CASAPGSYNEQYF. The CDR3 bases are TGTGCCAGCGCACCAGGCTCCTACAATGAGCAGTACTTC.

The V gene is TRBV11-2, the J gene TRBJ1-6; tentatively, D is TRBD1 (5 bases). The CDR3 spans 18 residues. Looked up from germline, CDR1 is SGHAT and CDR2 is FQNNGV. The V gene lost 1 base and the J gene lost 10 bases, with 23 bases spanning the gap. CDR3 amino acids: CASSLGIGRDGGGSPLHF. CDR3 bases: TGTGCCAGCAGCTTAGGGATCGGTCGGGACGGAGGAGGGTCACCCCTCCACTTT. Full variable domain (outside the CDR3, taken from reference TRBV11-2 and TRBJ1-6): EAGVAQSPRYKIIEKRQSVAFWCNPISGHATLYWYQQILGQGPKLLIQFQNNGVVDDSQLPKDRFSAERLKGVDSTLKIQPAKLEDSAVYLCASSLGIGRDGGGSPLHFGNGTRLTVT.

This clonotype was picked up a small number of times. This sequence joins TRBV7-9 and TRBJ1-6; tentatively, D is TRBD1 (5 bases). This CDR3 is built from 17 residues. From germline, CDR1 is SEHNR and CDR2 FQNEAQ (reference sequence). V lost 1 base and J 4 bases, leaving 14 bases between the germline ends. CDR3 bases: TGTGCCAGCAGCTTAGGGGGCGACCTGGGGTATAATTCACCCCTCCACTTT. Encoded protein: CASSLGGDLGYNSPLHF.

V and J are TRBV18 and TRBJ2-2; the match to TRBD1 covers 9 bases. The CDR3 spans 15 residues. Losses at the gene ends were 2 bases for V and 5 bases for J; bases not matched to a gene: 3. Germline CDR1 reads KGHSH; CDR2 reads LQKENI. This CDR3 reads CASSPTGQGTGELFF. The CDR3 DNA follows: TGTGCCAGCTCACCAACGGGACAGGGAACCGGGGAGCTGTTTTTT.

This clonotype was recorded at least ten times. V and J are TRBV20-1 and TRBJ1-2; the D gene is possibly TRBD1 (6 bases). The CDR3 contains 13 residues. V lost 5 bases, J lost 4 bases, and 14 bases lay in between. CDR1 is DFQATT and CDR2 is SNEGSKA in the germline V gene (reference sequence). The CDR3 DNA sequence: TGCAGTGCTTCGTTACAGGGAATCTATGGCTACACCTTC. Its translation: CSASLQGIYGYTF.

The CDR3 DNA follows: TGTGCCAGCAGGCGCCCCGGGACGGCGTGGTACGAGCAGTACTTC. Its translation is CASRRPGTAWYEQYF. V gene TRBV28 combines with J gene TRBJ2-7, with D perhaps TRBD1 or TRBD2 (5 bases each). Germline lookup yields CDR1 MDHEN and CDR2 SYDVKM. Trimming left V 6 bases short and J 4 bases short, with 19 bases between. This CDR3 is 15 amino acids long.

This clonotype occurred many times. CDR3 sequence: CASSYSGTYGYTF. The CDR3 DNA reads TGTGCCAGCAGTTACTCGGGGACCTATGGCTACACCTTC. V and J are TRBV6-2 or TRBV6-3 and TRBJ1-2; a possible D gene is TRBD1 (5 bases). This CDR3 has 13 residues. Germline CDR1 is MNHEY and CDR2 is SVGEGT. The V end was cut by 0 bases, the J end by 4 bases, with 6 bases between.

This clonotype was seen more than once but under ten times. CDR3 sequence: CSAPQGHRTGELFF. The CDR3 DNA reads TGCAGTGCTCCTCAGGGACATCGGACCGGGGAGCTGTTTTTT. The chain carries TRBV20-1 and TRBJ2-2, with D perhaps matching TRBD1 (6 bases). Germline lookup yields CDR1 DFQATT and CDR2 SNEGSKA (reference sequence). V gave up 5 bases and J gave up 5 bases, with 15 bases separating them. The CDR3 has 14 residues.